This T cell receptor (beta chain) originates from a study of neurological immune-mediated disorders. This CDR3 is 13 amino acids long. V shed 10 bases and J 1 base; nucleotides not matched to a gene: 5. Looked up from germline, CDR1 is MNHNY and CDR2 is SVGAGI (reference sequence). It was by 5'RACE with 10-nucleotide random UMIs that the cDNA was made. Every sequencing run drew on 15-18 subjects and yielded over 190 million TCR-beta sequences. In TCRdb, the 5' RACE reads were re-called with MiXCR into one record per CDR3 protein. The table records about 90,000 distinct CDR3 sequences, about 13% of them present only once. Sample time point: longitudinal time-point 2. The unsorted libraries were generated from a total of 2 million PBMCs, which had been stored in RNAlater at -80 C.

This chain links TRBV6-6 with TRBJ1-1; TRBD1 matches at 8 bases. The specimen sequenced was PBMCs. This clonotype was sampled from a female donor with HTLV-1-associated myelopathy (HAM/TSP). The CDR3 bases are TGTGCCATCCGGGACAGGACGAACACTGAAGCTTTCTTT. It is translated as CAIRDRTNTEAFF.